This TCR beta chain appears in the sequencing data of a study of early T cells in non-severe SARS-CoV-2 infection. The germline CDR1 and CDR2 sequences are SGHTA and FQGNSA. The ends were cut back, 2 bases at V and 4 bases at J, with 6 bases in the middle. This CDR3 has 13 residues. One entry per CDR3 protein, called by TCRdb with MiXCR from the 5' RACE reads. The data hold approximately 85,000 distinct CDR3 sequences, with 12% observed a single time. This sequence originates from an adult who was a healthcare worker with PCR-confirmed SARS-CoV-2 infection or an uninfected control (not recorded which). The V and J genes are TRBV7-2 and TRBJ1-5; the D gene is possibly TRBD1 (5 bases). Sequenced input: whole blood. This chain's CDR3 is CASSLRTNQPQHF. The CDR3 DNA reads TGTGCCAGCAGCTTAAGGACAAATCAGCCCCAGCATTTT.